One and the same sample provided the 3 T cell receptor beta chains below, sequenced in a study of T cells in Graves' hyperthyroidism and ophthalmopathy (dated by TCRdb to between 2018 and 2021). The library was made by multiplex PCR. Instrument on record: Illumina HiSeq 2000. Amplification of TCR beta CDR3 regions was carried out from RNA transcripts. A first-round RT-PCR of the TCR CDR3 used the HTBI primer set with the Qiagen OneStep RT-PCR kit. Using fastp at Q25 and MiXCR, TCRdb reprocessed the public reads and kept productive beta chains. Rows with one shared CDR3 protein collapse into an entry with the most common genes and DNA. This sample has about 610,000 distinct CDR3 sequences in its table, and roughly 14% of those were observed once. Around 4.1% of the sample is held by the ten biggest clonotypes. Input material: blood. Receptors originate from a woman in her forties with Graves' ophthalmopathy.

This clonotype was seen many times. The chain recombines TRBV6-2 or TRBV6-3 with TRBJ1-1, with D unresolved. Germline loops: CDR1 MNHEY, CDR2 SVGEGT. V dropped 5 bases and J dropped 0 bases, with 10 bases sitting between them. CDR3 length: 14 residues. The CDR3 nucleotides are TGTGCCAGCAGTGACTGGGATGTGAACACTGAAGCTTTCTTT. Translated, it gives CASSDWDVNTEAFF.

This chain connects TRBV20-1 to TRBJ1-5; a weak D match, TRBD1 (5 bases). CDR3 length: 18 amino acids. V was shortened by 0 bases and J by 1 base, with 19 bases between the two germline ends. Germline loops: CDR1 DFQATT, CDR2 SNEGSKA (reference sequence). The CDR3 reads CSARDLEGLLLSNQPQHF. The DNA for the CDR3 is TGCAGTGCTAGAGATCTGGAGGGACTCCTATTAAGCAATCAGCCCCAGCATTTT.

This clonotype was recorded many times. The chain combines TRBV7-6 with TRBJ2-7; possibly TRBD2 for D (5 bases). The CDR3 spans 13 residues. Germline V gene lookup returns CDR1 SGHVS and CDR2 FNYEAQ. V lost 3 bases and J 7 bases, leaving 13 bases between the germline ends. DNA of the CDR3: TGTGCCAGCAGCTTGGCGGAGGCGCGGGAGCAGTACTTC. The encoded protein is CASSLAEAREQYF.